The subject of this entry is one TCR beta chain. Its antigen is currently unknown. After removal of 2 bases from V and 2 bases from J, the junction contained 5 bases not matched to a gene. This CDR3 region has 16 residues. Germline CDR1 is LNHDA and CDR2 is SQIVND (reference sequence). Although they were nominally healthy when sampled, donors likely had unrecorded immune exposures. The record originates from a study of cytomegalovirus exposure and HLA in healthy donors. Study conclusions and caveats: Associated with cytomegalovirus, according to the listing, were some 180 TCR beta chains. With later analysis, a missense DCLRE1C variant became linked to TCR beta V- and J-gene trimming. Later, TCR association rates were found to vary by HLA locus, highest for DRB1 and lowest for HLA-C.

Vbeta (60) and Jbeta (13) primers were used in the PCR. Sequencing was performed with immunoSEQ multiplex PCR; in TCRdb, only in-frame clones are kept and a portion is missing. This sample lists tens of thousands of clones; its ten largest clones have about 2.3%. Sample: PBMCs. The rearrangement uses TRBV19 and TRBJ1-3; 8 nucleotides agree with TRBD1. The origin of this receptor is a female donor in good health and CMV-seronegative. The CDR3 DNA reads as TGTGCCAGTAGTATACTGACGACAGGGGCTGGAAACACCATATATTTT. Translating gives CASSILTTGAGNTIYF.